Below, 2 T cell receptor beta chains from the same sample are listed, as sequenced in a study of T cells in Graves' hyperthyroidism and ophthalmopathy. It was RNA transcripts that yielded the amplified TCR beta CDR3 regions. First-round RT-PCR targeting the TCR CDR3 was performed with the HTBI primer set. MiXCR, applied by TCRdb to the multiplex PCR reads, yields one record per CDR3 protein. The sample contains 360,000 or so distinct CDR3 sequences, 15% to 20% of which appear only once. The sequencing input was blood. The source of these receptors is a woman in her 40s with Graves' ophthalmopathy.

The table lists this clonotype with many counts. The chain couples TRBV7-8 to TRBJ1-5; 7 bases fit TRBD1. The CDR3 spans 16 residues. Germline CDR1 and CDR2: SGHVS and FQNEAQ. J gave up 5 bases and V 0 bases, and 7 bases lay outside the gene matches. In DNA, the CDR3 is TGTGCCAGCAGCTTAGCGATGGGACAGTACTATCAGCCCCAGCATTTT. Translating it yields CASSLAMGQYYQPQHF.

This clonotype was seen repeatedly, ten times or more. The chain has TRBV28 and TRBJ1-1, with TRBD1 matching over 10 bases. The CDR3 covers 15 residues. Germline CDR1 reads MDHEN; CDR2 reads SYDVKM. Trimming took 3 bases from V and 3 from J; bases not matched to a gene: 4. CDR3 in amino acids: CASSFAGTGDTEAFF. Written as DNA, the CDR3 is TGTGCCAGCAGTTTTGCCGGGACAGGGGACACTGAAGCTTTCTTT.